The sequence of this TCR beta chain was determined in a study of spatial heterogeneity in lung cancer. Study overall: Each distinct TCR and UMI combination averaged more than ten appearances in raw reads.

This clonotype appeared many times. Time point specified: sample taken at primary tumor resection. Without sorting, whole RNA was sequenced from tumor, nontumor lung or frozen PBMC. The germline CDR1 and CDR2 sequences are SGHDN and FVKESK. This CDR3 comprises 17 residues. The junction had 6 bases not matched to a gene; V was cut back by 1 base and J by 5 bases. TCRdb itself ran the 5' RACE reads through MiXCR, one entry per CDR3 protein. The sample gives roughly 5,000 distinct CDR3 sequences, 3.9% of which show up once; about 12% is in the top ten. The V gene is TRBV14, the J gene TRBJ2-1, with 12 bases matching TRBD2. The source of this sequence is a male donor with early-stage non-small cell lung cancer. The sample consisted of normal lung tissue next to the tumor, taken at surgery. The CDR3 DNA reads as TGTGCCAGCAGCCAAGGGTTTCTAGCGGGAGGGGACAATGAGCAGTTCTTC. Translation: CASSQGFLAGGDNEQFF.